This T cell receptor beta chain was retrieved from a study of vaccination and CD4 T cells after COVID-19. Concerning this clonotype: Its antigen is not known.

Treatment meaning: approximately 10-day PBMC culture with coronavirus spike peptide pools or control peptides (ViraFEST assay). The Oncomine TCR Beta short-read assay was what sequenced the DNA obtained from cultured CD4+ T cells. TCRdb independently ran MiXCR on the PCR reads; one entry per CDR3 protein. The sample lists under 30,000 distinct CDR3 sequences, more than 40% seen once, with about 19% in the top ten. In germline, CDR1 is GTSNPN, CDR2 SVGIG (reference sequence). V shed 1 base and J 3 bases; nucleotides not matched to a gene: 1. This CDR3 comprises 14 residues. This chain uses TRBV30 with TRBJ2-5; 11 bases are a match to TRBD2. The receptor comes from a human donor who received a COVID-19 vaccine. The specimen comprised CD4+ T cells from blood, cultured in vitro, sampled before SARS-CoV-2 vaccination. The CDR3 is CAWSGLAGKETQYF. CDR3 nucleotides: TGTGCCTGGAGTGGACTAGCGGGGAAAGAGACCCAGTACTTC.